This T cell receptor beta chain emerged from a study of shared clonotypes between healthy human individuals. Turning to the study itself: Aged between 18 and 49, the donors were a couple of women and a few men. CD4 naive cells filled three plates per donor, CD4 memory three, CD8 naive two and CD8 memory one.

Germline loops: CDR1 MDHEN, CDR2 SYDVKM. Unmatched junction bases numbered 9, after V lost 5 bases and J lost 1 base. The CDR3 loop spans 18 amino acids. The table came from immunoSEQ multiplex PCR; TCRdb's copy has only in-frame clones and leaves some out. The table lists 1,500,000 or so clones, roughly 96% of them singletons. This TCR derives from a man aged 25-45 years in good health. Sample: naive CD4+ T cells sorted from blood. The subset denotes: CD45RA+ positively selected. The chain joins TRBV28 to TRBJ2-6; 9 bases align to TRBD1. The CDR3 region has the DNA TGTGCCAGCAGTCGACCCGGACAGGGGAAGTCTGGGGCCAACGTCCTGACTTTC. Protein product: CASSRPGQGKSGANVLTF.